The entry below describes one T cell receptor (beta chain). Method: immunoSEQ multiplex PCR; TCRdb's copy keeps in-frame clones and lacks some. The repertoire includes about 260,000 clones, 83% of them detected once, and 8.5% to 9.5% sits in the top ten. The entry originates in a study of blood T cell repertoires in COVID-19. With 0 bases removed from V and 2 bases from J, the gap between germline ends came to 17 bases. The CDR3 is 17 residues long. Germline lookup yields CDR1 SGHDN and CDR2 FVKESK. Sequencing input: peripheral blood. This chain links TRBV14 with TRBJ2-7; D is undetermined. The receptor was derived from a woman aged 45-65 years who had recovered from COVID-19. In DNA, the CDR3 is TGTGCCAGCAGCCAAGATATTGGGCAGTTTTCGCCCTACGAGCAGTACTTC. Protein: CASSQDIGQFSPYEQYF.